This TCR beta chain was found in a study of preoperative IRX-2 immunotherapy in early breast cancer. The treatment is: preoperative locoregional IRX-2 cytokine immunotherapy. Patients received preoperative, locoregional IRX-2 cytokine immunotherapy in a phase Ib study. This table comes from immunoSEQ multiplex PCR, and its TCRdb copy is limited to in-frame clones, with some not included. The profile covers roughly 24,000 clones, with roughly 80% appearing a single time and about 6.8% taken by the ten largest. The V and J ends lost 1 base and 0 bases respectively, with 4 bases between them. The germline CDR1 and CDR2 sequences are LNHNV and YYDKDF (reference sequence). The CDR3 has 14 amino acids. By share of the sample, this clone is medium-sized. Other DNA sequences in this specimen translate into the identical CDR3.

The clonotype was recovered from a human donor with breast cancer. Sequencing used lymph node tissue, obtained after IRX-2 immunotherapy. The genes are TRBV15 and TRBJ1-5; D unresolved. Here the CDR3 DNA reads TGTGCCACCAGCAGAGGGAATAGCAATCAGCCCCAGCATTTT. Residues: CATSRGNSNQPQHF.